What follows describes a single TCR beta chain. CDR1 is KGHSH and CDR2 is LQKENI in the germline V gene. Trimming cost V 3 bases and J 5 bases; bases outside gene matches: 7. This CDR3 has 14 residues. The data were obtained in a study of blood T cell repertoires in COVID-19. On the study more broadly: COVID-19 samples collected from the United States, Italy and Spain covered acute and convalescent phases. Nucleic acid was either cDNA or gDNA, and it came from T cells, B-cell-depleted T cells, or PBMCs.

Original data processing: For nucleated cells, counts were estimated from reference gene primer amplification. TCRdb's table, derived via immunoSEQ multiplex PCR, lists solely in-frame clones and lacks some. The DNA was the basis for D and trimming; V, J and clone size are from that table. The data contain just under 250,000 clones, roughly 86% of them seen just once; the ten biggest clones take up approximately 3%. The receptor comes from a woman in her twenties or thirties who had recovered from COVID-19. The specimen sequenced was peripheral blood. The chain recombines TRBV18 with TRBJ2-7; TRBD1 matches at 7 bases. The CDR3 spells CASSPRTGGDEQYF. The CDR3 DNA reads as TGTGCCAGCTCACCTCGGACAGGTGGGGACGAGCAGTACTTC. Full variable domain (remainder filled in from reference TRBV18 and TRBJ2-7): NAGVMQNPRHLVRRRGQEARLRCSPMKGHSHVYWYRQLPEEGLKFMVYLQKENIIDESGMPKERFSAEFPKEGPSILRIQQVVRGDSAAYFCASSPRTGGDEQYFGPGTRLTVT.